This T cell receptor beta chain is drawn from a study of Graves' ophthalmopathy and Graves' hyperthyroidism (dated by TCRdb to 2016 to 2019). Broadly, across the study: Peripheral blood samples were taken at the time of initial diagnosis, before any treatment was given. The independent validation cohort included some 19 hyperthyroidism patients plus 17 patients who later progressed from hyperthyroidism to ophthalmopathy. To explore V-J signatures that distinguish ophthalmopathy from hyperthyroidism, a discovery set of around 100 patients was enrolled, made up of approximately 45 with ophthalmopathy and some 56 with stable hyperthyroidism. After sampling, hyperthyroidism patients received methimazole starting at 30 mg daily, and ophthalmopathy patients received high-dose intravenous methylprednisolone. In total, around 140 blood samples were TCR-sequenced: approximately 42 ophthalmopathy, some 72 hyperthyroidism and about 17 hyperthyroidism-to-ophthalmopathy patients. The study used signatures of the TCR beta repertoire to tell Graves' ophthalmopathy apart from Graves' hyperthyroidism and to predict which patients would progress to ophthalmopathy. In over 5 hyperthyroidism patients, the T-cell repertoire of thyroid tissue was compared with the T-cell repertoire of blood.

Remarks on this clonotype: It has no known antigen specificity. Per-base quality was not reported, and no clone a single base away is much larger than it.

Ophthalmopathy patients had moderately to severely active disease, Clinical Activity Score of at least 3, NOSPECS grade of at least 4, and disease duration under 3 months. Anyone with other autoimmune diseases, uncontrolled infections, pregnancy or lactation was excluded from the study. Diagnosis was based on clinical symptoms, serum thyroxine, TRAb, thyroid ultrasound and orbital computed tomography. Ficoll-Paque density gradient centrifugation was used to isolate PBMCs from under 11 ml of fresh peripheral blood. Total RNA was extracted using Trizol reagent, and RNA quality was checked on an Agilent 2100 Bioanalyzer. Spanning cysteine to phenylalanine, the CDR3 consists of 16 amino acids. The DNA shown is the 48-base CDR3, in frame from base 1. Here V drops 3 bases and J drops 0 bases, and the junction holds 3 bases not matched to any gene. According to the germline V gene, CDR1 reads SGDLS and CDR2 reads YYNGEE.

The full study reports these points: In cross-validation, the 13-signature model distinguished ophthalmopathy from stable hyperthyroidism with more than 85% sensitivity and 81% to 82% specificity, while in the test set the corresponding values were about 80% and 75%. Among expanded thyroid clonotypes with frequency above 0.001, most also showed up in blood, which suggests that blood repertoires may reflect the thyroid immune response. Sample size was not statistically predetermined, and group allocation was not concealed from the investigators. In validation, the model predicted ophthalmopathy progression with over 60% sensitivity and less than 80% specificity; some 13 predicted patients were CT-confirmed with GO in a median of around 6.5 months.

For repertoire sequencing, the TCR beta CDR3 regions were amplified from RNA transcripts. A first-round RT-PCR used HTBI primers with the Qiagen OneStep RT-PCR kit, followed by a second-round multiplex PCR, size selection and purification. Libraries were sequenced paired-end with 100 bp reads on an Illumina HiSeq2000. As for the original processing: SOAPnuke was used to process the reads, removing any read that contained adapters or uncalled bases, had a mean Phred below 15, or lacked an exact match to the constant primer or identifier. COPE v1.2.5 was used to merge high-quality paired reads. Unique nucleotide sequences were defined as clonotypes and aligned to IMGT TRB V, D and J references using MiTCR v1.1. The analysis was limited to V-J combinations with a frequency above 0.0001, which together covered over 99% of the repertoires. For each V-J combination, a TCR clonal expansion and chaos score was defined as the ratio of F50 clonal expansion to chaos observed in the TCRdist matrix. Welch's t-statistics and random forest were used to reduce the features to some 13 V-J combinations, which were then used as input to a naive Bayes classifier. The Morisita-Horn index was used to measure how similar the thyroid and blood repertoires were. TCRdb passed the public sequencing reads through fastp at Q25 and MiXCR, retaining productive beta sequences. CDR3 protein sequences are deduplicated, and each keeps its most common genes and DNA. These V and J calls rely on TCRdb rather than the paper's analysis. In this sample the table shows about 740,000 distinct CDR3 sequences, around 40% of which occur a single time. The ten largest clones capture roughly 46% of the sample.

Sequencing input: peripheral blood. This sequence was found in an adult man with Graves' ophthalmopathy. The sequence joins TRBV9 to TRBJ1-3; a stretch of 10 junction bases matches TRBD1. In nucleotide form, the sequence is TGTGCCAGCAGCGGACAGGGGGCTCTCTCTGGAAACACCATATATTTT. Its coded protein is CASSGQGALSGNTIYF.